The next 17 T cell receptor beta chains were all read from a single sample in a study of blood T cell repertoires in COVID-19. Profiling relied on immunoSEQ multiplex PCR, and the TCRdb table lists in-frame clones only, not all of them. The sample shows approximately 360,000 clones, over 75% of them seen only once. Sequenced material: PBMCs or T cells enriched from blood (not recorded which). The receptors derive from a middle-aged man in a cohort exposed to, infected with or recovered from COVID-19 (not recorded which).

This clone occurred a few times. The DNA for the CDR3 is TGCGCCAGCAGCGGAACAGGGGAAATAACTAATGAAAAACTGTTTTTT. Its protein is CASSGTGEITNEKLFF. This sequence joins TRBV5-1 and TRBJ1-4, with TRBD1 matching over 7 bases. CDR3 size: 16 residues. Germline V gene lookup returns CDR1 SGHRS and CDR2 YFSETQ. V dropped 4 bases and J dropped 1; count of bases not matched to a gene: 7.

The chain carries TRBV20-1 and TRBJ1-1; no definite D call. CDR1 DFQATT and CDR2 SNEGSKA come from the germline V gene (reference sequence). The CDR3 is 10 residues long. Between the trimmed V and J ends, which lost 5 bases and 8 bases, there was a span of 9 bases. CDR3 amino acids: CSAPRGEAFF. The CDR3 DNA reads TGCAGTGCTCCTCGAGGGGAAGCTTTCTTT.

Only one count was recorded for this clone. The chain recombines TRBV7-2 with TRBJ1-5; a weak D match, TRBD1 (5 bases). Germline V gene lookup returns CDR1 SGHTA and CDR2 FQGNSA. Trimming took 5 bases from V and 7 from J, leaving 15 bases between them. The CDR3 is 14 amino acids. In nucleotides, the CDR3 is TGTGCCAGCAGCCCAAGTCGGGAGGGGCAGCCCCAGCATTTT. This sequence encodes CASSPSREGQPQHF.

J is TRBJ1-2 and V is TRBV18; D gene ambiguous. The germline gives CDR1 KGHSH, CDR2 LQKENI. Trimming left V 2 bases short and J 3 bases short, with 10 bases between. The CDR3 has 14 amino acids. The CDR3 is CASSPAGIHYGYTF. The DNA of the CDR3 is TGTGCCAGCTCACCAGCCGGGATCCACTATGGCTACACCTTC.

This clone was seen a handful of times. Other DNA sequences in the same sample also yield this CDR3. The rearrangement uses TRBV7-9 and TRBJ1-3; 7 nucleotides match TRBD1. Germline values: CDR1 SEHNR, CDR2 FQNEAQ (reference sequence). This CDR3 region has 14 residues. V shed 4 bases and J 2 bases; nucleotides not matched to a gene: 2. Here the CDR3 DNA reads TGTGCCAGCAGCTACACAGGGGCTGGAAACACCATATATTTT. Amino acids: CASSYTGAGNTIYF.

The chain is built from TRBV2 and TRBJ2-3, with 9 nucleotides matching TRBD1. The CDR3 has 15 amino acids. The germline gives CDR1 SNHLY, CDR2 FYNNEI. J gave up 1 base and V 3 bases, and 2 bases lay outside the gene matches. This CDR3 reads CASSERQGGTDTQYF. CDR3 DNA sequence: TGTGCCAGCAGTGAGAGACAGGGGGGCACAGATACGCAGTATTTT. The whole variable domain, remainder taken from reference TRBV2 and TRBJ2-3, is EPEVTQTPSHQVTQMGQEVILRCVPISNHLYFYWYRQILGQKVEFLVSFYNNEISEKSEIFDDQFSVERPDGSNFTLKIRSTKLEDSAMYFCASSERQGGTDTQYFGPGTRLTVL.

The rearrangement uses TRBV3-1 (or the pseudogene TRBV3-2) and TRBJ1-3; D might be TRBD1 (6 bases). Germline V gene lookup returns CDR1 LGHDT and CDR2 YNNKEL (reference sequence). The V and J ends lost 1 base and 0 bases respectively, with 13 bases between them. The CDR3 covers 17 residues. The CDR3 loop is CASSQGWTASSGNTIYF. CDR3 DNA sequence: TGTGCCAGCAGCCAAGGGTGGACAGCGAGCTCTGGAAACACCATATATTTT.

The chain links TRBV7-9 to TRBJ2-1; 7 bases map to TRBD2. The J segment lost 5 bases and the V segment lost 2 bases, leaving 6 bases of the junction unmatched. Germline V lookup: CDR1 SEHNR, CDR2 FQNEAQ (reference sequence). This CDR3 is 15 amino acids long. The CDR3 DNA reads as TGTGCCAGCAGCTTATCGACTAGCCGAAACAATGAGCAGTTCTTC. Protein sequence: CASSLSTSRNNEQFF.

The chain is built from TRBV5-1 and TRBJ2-1; TRBD2 agrees at 9 bases. CDR3 size: 16 residues. The J segment lost 8 bases and the V segment lost 4 bases, leaving 13 bases of the junction unmatched. Germline CDR1 is SGHRS and CDR2 is YFSETQ. The DNA for the CDR3 is TGCGCCAGCAGCATACAACCGGGACTAGCTATAGATGAGCAGTTCTTC. Amino acids: CASSIQPGLAIDEQFF.

The chain has TRBV19 and TRBJ2-1, with D unresolved. Looked up from germline, CDR1 is LNHDA and CDR2 is SQIVND (reference sequence). This CDR3 is built from 12 residues. The germline V and J ends were trimmed by 5 bases and 3 bases, with 5 bases remaining between them. The CDR3 reads CASSFNYNEQFF. The DNA for the CDR3 is TGTGCCAGTAGTTTCAACTACAATGAGCAGTTCTTC. The variable domain in full, with the rest retrieved from reference TRBV19 and TRBJ2-1, is DGGITQSPKYLFRKEGQNVTLSCEQNLNHDAMYWYRQDPGQGLRLIYYSQIVNDFQKGDIAEGYSVSREKKESFPLTVTSAQKNPTAFYLCASSFNYNEQFFGPGTRLTVL.

The J gene is TRBJ2-2, the V gene TRBV27, with TRBD2 matching over 10 bases. Germline V gives CDR1 MNHEY, CDR2 SMNVEV (reference sequence). V was pared by 5 bases and J by 4 bases, with 7 bases of the junction left unmatched. The CDR3 sequence is 16 residues long. This CDR3 reads CASSGLAGVGTGELFF. The CDR3 DNA reads as TGTGCCAGCAGTGGGCTAGCGGGAGTGGGCACCGGGGAGCTGTTTTTT.

The V call is TRBV19, the J call TRBJ2-7; 10 bases match TRBD2. The germline CDR1 and CDR2 sequences are LNHDA and SQIVND (reference sequence). This CDR3 is 15 amino acids long. Trimming took 3 bases from V and 5 from J; bases not matched to a gene: 7. Here the CDR3 DNA reads TGTGCCAGTAGTATGGGTGGACTAGCGGAAGACGAGCAGTACTTC. Residues: CASSMGGLAEDEQYF.

The rearrangement links TRBV2 to TRBJ2-1; 7 positions match TRBD2. The CDR3 totals 15 residues. The J segment lost 3 bases and the V segment lost 7 bases, leaving 9 bases of the junction unmatched. CDR1 and CDR2 from the germline V gene are SNHLY and FYNNEI. CDR3: CASKRGSEIYNEQFF. Written as DNA, the CDR3 is TGTGCCAGCAAGCGGGGTAGCGAGATCTACAATGAGCAGTTCTTC.

V usage is TRBV19 and J usage is TRBJ2-1; 10 bases align to TRBD2. The V segment lost 4 bases and the J segment 7 bases; nucleotides outside the gene matches: 4. There are 14 residues in the CDR3. Germline CDR1 and CDR2: LNHDA and SQIVND (reference sequence). The CDR3 protein is CASSTSGRGNEQFF. The DNA for the CDR3 is TGTGCCAGTAGTACTAGCGGGAGAGGTAATGAGCAGTTCTTC.

V gene TRBV5-1 combines with J gene TRBJ2-1, with TRBD1 identical over 8 bases. V was clipped by 4 bases and J by 8 bases; unmatched bases: 11. The germline V gene encodes CDR1 SGHRS and CDR2 YFSETQ. This CDR3 has 15 residues. This CDR3 reads CASSPTPDRAHEQFF. CDR3 bases: TGCGCCAGCAGCCCCACCCCGGACAGGGCTCATGAGCAGTTCTTC.

V usage is TRBV7-9 and J usage is TRBJ2-3, with 7 bases matching TRBD2. The trim removed 2 bases at V and 4 bases at J, leaving 3 bases unmatched. The CDR3 spans 14 residues. CDR1 is SEHNR and CDR2 is FQNEAQ in the germline V gene (reference sequence). CDR3 nucleotide sequence: TGTGCCAGCAGCTTAAAGGCGGGAGCAGATACGCAGTATTTT. Translating it yields CASSLKAGADTQYF.

V gene TRBV7-9 combines with J gene TRBJ2-5; 7 bases line up with TRBD2. Germline V CDR1 and CDR2: SEHNR, FQNEAQ (reference sequence). With 5 bases clipped from V and 7 bases from J, the junction kept 10 bases outside the gene matches. The CDR3 has 14 residues. The CDR3 nucleotides read TGTGCCAGCAGCCTAGACACCGGGGAGGGGACCCAGTACTTC. Translating it yields CASSLDTGEGTQYF.